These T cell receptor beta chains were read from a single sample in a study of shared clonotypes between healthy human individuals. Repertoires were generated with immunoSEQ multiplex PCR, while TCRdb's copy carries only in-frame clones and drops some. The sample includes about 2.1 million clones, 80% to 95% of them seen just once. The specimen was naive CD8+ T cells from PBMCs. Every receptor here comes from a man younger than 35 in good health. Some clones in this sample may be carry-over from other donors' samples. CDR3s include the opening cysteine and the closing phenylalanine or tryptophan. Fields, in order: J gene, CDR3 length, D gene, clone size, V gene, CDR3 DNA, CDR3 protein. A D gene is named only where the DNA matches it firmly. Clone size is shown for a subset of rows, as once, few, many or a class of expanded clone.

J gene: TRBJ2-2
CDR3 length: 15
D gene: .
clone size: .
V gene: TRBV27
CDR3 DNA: TGTGCCAGCGCACCCTTGGGAACAAACACCGGGGAGCTGTTTTTT
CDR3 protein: CASAPLGTNTGELFF

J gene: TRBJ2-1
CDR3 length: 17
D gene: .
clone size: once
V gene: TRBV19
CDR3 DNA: TGTGCCAGTAGTATAGATCTGTGGCAGGGTGAAGTTAAGGAGCAGTTCTTC
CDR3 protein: CASSIDLWQGEVKEQFF

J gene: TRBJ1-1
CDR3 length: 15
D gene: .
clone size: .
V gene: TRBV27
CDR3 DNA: TGTGCCAGCAGGGCACAGGGCCACATGAACACTGAAGCTTTCTTT
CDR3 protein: CASRAQGHMNTEAFF

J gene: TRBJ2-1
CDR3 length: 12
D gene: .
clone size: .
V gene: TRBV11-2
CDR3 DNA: TGTGCCAGCAGCTTCGTGGACAATGAGCAGTTCTTC
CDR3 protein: CASSFVDNEQFF

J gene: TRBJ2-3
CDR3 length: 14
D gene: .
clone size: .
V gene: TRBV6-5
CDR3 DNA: TGTGCCAGCAGTTACTCTCCGGTGGCAGATACGCAGTATTTT
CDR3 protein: CASSYSPVADTQYF

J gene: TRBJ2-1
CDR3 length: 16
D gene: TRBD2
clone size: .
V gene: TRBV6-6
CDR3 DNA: TGTGCCAGCTCCTCACCCGCTAGCGGGCCCTACAATGAGCAGTTCTTC
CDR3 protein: CASSSPASGPYNEQFF

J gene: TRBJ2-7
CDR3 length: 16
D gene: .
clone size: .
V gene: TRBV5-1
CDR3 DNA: TGCGCCAGCAGCGATCCGAACAGGGCTCCCTCCTACGAGCAGTACTTC
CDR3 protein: CASSDPNRAPSYEQYF

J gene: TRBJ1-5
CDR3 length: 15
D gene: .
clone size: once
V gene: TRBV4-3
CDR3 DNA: TGCGCCAGCAGCCAAGACGGGGGGCTCGGTCAGCCCCAGCATTTT
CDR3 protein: CASSQDGGLGQPQHF

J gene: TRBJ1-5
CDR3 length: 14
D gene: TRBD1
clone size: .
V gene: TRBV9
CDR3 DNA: TGTGCCAGCAGCGCCGGACAGGTAAATCAGCCCCAGCATTTT
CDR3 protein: CASSAGQVNQPQHF

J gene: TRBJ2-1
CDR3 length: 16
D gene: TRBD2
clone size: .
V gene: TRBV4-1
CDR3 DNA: TGCGCCAGCAGCCAAATCCAGCGGGAGAGATACAATGAGCAGTTCTTC
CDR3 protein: CASSQIQRERYNEQFF

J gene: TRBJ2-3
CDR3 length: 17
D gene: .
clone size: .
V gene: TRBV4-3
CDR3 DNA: TGCGCCAGCAGCCAAGATATAAGGGGGACTTACACAGATACGCAGTATTTT
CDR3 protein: CASSQDIRGTYTDTQYF

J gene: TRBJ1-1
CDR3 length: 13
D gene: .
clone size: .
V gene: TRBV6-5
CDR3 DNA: TGTGCCAGCAGCCCTCGGGGGGGCACTGAAGCTTTCTTT
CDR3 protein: CASSPRGGTEAFF

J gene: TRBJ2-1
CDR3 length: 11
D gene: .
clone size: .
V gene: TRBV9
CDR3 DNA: TGTGCCAGCAGCGCCCACCGTGAGCAGTTCTTC
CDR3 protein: CASSAHREQFF

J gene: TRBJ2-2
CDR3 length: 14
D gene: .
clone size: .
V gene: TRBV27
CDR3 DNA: TGTGCCAGCAGTTTCTCCGGGACCACCGGGGAGCTGTTTTTT
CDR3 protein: CASSFSGTTGELFF

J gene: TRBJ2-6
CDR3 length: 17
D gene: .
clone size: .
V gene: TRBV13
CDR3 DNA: TGTGCCAGCAGCTTAGGTCGCACCAACTCTGGGGCCAACGTCCTGACTTTC
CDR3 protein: CASSLGRTNSGANVLTF

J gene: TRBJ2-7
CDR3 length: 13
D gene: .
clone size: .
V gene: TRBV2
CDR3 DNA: TGTGCCAGCAGTGAAGCGCTTCGGGCCGAGCAGTACTTC
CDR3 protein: CASSEALRAEQYF

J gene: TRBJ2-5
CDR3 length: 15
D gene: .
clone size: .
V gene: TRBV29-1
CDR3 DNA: TGCAGCGTCGTCTACAGGGCCACAATTCAAGAGACCCAGTACTTC
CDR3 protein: CSVVYRATIQETQYF

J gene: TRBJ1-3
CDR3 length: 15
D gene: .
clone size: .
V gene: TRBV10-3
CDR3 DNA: TGTGCCATCAGTGAGATAGGACCTGGGAAAAACACCATATATTTT
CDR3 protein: CAISEIGPGKNTIYF

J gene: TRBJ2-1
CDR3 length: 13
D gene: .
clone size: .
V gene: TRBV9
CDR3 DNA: TGTGCCAGCAGCGTAGACAGCCACAATGAGCAGTTCTTC
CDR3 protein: CASSVDSHNEQFF

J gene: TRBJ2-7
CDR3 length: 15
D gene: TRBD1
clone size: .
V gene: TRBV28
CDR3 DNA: TGTGCCAGCAGTCAAACCGGGACAGCGTCCTACGAGCAGTACTTC
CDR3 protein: CASSQTGTASYEQYF

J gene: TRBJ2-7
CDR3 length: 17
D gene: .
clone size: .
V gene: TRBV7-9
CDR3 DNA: TGTGCCAGCAGCTTATTCCGTCGGGGGAAGAGCTCCTACGAGCAGTACTTC
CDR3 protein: CASSLFRRGKSSYEQYF

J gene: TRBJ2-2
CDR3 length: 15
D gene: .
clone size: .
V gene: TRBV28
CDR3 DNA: TGTGCCAGCAGTTTATTTAACTTAAACACCGGGGAGCTGTTTTTT
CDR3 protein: CASSLFNLNTGELFF

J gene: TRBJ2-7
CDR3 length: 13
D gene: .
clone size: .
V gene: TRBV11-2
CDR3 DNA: TGTGCCACCTCGCTTGGACATCTCTACGAGCAGTACTTC
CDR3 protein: CATSLGHLYEQYF

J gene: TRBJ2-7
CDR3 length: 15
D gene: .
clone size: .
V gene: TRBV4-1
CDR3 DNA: TGCGCCAGCAGCCACCCCCTAGGAACCCCCTACGAGCAGTACTTC
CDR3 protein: CASSHPLGTPYEQYF

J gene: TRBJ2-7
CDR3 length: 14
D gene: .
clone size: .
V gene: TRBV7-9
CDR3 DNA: TGTGCCAGCAGGCCCGGGACACTCTCCTACGAGCAGTACTTC
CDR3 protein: CASRPGTLSYEQYF

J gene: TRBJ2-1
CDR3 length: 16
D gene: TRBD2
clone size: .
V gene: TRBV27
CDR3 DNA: TGTGCCAGCAGTCCGTCAGCGGGAGAGGCCTACAATGAGCAGTTCTTC
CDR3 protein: CASSPSAGEAYNEQFF

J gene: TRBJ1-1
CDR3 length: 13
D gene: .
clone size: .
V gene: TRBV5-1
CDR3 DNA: TGCGCCAGCAGAACGACAGGGAACACTGAAGCTTTCTTT
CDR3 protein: CASRTTGNTEAFF

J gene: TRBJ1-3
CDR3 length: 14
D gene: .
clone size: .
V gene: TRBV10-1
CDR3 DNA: TGCGCCAGCAGTGACGAGCTCTCTGGAAACACCATATATTTT
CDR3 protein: CASSDELSGNTIYF

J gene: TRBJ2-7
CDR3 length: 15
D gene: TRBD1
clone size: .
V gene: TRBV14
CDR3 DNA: TGTGCCAGCAGCTACTGGACAGGGGGCATCGACGAGCAGTACTTC
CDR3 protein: CASSYWTGGIDEQYF

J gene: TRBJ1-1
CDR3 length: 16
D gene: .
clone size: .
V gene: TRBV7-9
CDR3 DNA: TGTGCCAGCAGCTTTGACCCCCAGACCCTGAACACTGAAGCTTTCTTT
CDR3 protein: CASSFDPQTLNTEAFF

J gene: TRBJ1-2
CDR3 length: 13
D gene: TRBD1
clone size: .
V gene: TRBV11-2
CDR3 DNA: TGTGCCAGCTCGGGACAGGGGACCTATGGCTACACCTTC
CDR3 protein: CASSGQGTYGYTF

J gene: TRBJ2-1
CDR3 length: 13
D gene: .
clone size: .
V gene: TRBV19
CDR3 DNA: TGTGCCAGTAGTATGGTAGACTACAATGAGCAGTTCTTC
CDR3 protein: CASSMVDYNEQFF

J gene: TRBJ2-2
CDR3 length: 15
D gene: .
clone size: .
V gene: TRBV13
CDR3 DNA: TGTGCCAGCAGCTTAAGCAGACAGAACACCGGGGAGCTGTTTTTT
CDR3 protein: CASSLSRQNTGELFF

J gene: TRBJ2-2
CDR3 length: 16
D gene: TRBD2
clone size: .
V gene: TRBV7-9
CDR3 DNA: TGTGCCAGCAGTCGCGGACTAGCGACCCTCACCGGGGAGCTGTTTTTT
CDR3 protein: CASSRGLATLTGELFF

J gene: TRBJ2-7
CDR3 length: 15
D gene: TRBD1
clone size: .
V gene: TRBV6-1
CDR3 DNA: TGTGCCAGCAGTGGCCTGACAGGGAGCTCCTACGAGCAGTACTTC
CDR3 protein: CASSGLTGSSYEQYF

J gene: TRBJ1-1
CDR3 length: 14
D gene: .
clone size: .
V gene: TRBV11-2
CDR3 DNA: TGTGCCAGCAGCTTATGGGACGGCAACACTGAAGCTTTCTTT
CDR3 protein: CASSLWDGNTEAFF

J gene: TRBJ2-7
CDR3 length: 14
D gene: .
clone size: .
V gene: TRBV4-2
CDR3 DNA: TGTGCCAGCAGCCAAGGATACTCAACCTACGAGCAGTACTTC
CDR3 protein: CASSQGYSTYEQYF

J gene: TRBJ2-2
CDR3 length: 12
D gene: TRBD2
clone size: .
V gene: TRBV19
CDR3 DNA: TGTGCCAGTATAGCGGGCACCGGGGAGCTGTTTTTT
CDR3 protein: CASIAGTGELFF

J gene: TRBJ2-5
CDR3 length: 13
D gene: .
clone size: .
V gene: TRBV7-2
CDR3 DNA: TGTGCCAGCAGCTTATATCTAGGGGAGACCCAGTACTTC
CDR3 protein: CASSLYLGETQYF

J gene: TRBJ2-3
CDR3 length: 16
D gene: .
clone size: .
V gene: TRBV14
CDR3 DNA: TGTGCCAGCAGCCTATTGGCTAGCGTTTACACAGATACGCAGTATTTT
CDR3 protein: CASSLLASVYTDTQYF

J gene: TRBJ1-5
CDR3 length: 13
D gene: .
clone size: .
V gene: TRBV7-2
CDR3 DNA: TGTGCCAGCAGCTTAATTCACGGACAGCCCCAGCATTTT
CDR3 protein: CASSLIHGQPQHF